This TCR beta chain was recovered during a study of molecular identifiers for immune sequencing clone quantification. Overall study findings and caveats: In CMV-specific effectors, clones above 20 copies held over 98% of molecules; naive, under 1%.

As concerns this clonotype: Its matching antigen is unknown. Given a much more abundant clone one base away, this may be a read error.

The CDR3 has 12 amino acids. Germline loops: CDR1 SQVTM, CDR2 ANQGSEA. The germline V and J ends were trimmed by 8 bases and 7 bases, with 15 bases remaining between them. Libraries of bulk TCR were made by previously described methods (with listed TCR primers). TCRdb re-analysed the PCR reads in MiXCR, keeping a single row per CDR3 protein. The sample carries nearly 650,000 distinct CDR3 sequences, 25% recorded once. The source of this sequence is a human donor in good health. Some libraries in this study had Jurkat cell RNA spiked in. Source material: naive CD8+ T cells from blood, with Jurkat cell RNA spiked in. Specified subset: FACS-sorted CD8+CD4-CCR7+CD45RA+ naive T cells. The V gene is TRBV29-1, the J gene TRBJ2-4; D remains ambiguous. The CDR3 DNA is TGCAGCTGCCGAGCATTAGATAACATTCAGTACTTC. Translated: CSCRALDNIQYF.